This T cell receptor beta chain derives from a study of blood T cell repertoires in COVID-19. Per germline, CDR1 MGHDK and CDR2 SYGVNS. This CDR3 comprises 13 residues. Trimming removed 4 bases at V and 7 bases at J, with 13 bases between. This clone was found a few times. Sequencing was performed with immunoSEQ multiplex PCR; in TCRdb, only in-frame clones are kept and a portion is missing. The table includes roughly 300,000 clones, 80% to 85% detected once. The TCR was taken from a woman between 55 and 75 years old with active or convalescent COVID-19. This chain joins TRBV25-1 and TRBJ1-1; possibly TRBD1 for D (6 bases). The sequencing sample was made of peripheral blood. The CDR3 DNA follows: TGTGCCAGCAGTGGGGACACCCGAAGTGAAGCTTTCTTT. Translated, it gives CASSGDTRSEAFF. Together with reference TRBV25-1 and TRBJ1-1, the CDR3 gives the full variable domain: EADIYQTPRYLVIGTGKKITLECSQTMGHDKMYWYQQDPGMELHLIHYSYGVNSTEKGDLSSESTVSRIRTEHFPLTLESARPSHTSQYLCASSGDTRSEAFFGQGTRLTVV.